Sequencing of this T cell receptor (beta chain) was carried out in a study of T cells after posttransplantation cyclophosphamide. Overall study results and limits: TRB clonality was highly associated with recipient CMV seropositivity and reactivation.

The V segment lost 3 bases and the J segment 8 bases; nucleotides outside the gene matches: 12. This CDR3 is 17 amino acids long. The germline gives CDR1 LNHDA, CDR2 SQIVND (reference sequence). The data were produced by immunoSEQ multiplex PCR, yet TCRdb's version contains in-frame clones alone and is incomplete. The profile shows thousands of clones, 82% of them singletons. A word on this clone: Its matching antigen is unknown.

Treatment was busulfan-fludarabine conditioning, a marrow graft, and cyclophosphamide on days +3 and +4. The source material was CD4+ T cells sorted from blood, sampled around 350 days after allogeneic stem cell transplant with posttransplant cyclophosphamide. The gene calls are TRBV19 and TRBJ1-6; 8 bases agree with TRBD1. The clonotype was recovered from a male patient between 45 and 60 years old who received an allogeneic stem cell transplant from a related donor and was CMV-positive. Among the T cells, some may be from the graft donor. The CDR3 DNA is TGTGCCAGTAGTATCGACAGGGGAGGGTGGAATCATTCACCCCTCCACTTT. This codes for CASSIDRGGWNHSPLHF.